These 2 T cell receptor beta chains were sequenced from one sample in a study of spatial heterogeneity in lung cancer. TCRdb used MiXCR to reprocess the 5' RACE reads, holding one entry per CDR3 protein. The table lists around 2,000 distinct CDR3 sequences, about 10% of them singletons, with about 25% in the top ten. Specified time point: sample taken at primary tumor resection. From tumor, nontumor lung or frozen PBMC, whole RNA was taken unsorted for sequencing. This material consisted of normal lung tissue next to the tumor, taken at surgery. These TCRs come from a male donor with early-stage non-small cell lung cancer.

The J gene is TRBJ2-7, the V gene TRBV7-2; D is ambiguous. V was shortened by 1 base and J by 6 bases, with 16 bases between the two germline ends. Germline-derived CDR1 and CDR2 are SGHTA and FQGNSA. CDR3 length equals 15 residues. This chain's CDR3 is CASSLEGGTTREQYF. The DNA for the CDR3 is TGTGCCAGCAGCTTAGAAGGTGGAACAACACGCGAGCAGTACTTC.

Of note for this clonotype: A much larger clone lies a single base off, so this may be a read error. The rearrangement uses TRBV29-1 and TRBJ2-1; the match to TRBD1 covers 7 bases. Germline CDR1 and CDR2: SQVTM and ANQGSEA. After removal of 1 base from V and 4 bases from J, the junction contained 7 bases not matched to a gene. This CDR3 spans 15 amino acids. This CDR3 reads CSVEVGDSVYNEQFF. CDR3 coding DNA: TGCAGCGTTGAAGTTGGGGACAGTGTATACAATGAGCAGTTCTTC.